Listed below are T cell receptor beta chains from one sample, sequenced in a study of beta chain features in type 1 diabetes. The data were produced by immunoSEQ multiplex PCR, yet TCRdb's version contains in-frame clones alone and is incomplete. This table has 300,000 to 400,000 clones, approximately 15% appearing once. Sequenced input: naive CD4+ T cells from blood. All receptors come from a woman under 30 with type 1 diabetes. The CDR3 runs from the conserved cysteine through the conserved F or W. A D gene is named only where the DNA matches it firmly. Size is omitted from some rows. Given values are once, few, many or a class for expanded clones.

V gene: TRBV5-1
J gene: TRBJ1-1
clone size: NA
D gene: NA
CDR3 length: 12
CDR3 DNA: TGCGCCAGCAGCTTAGTCGGCCGGGTAGCTTTCTTT
CDR3 protein: CASSLVGRVAFF

V gene: TRBV7-9
J gene: TRBJ2-2
clone size: few
D gene: NA
CDR3 length: 16
CDR3 DNA: TGTGCCAGCAGCTTAGAGGCAGCGGCCCCATTCGGGGAGCTGTTTTTT
CDR3 protein: CASSLEAAAPFGELFF

V gene: TRBV2
J gene: TRBJ2-3
clone size: NA
D gene: TRBD2
CDR3 length: 15
CDR3 DNA: TGTGCCAGCAAAAAAGGGGACTATAGCACAGATACGCAGTATTTT
CDR3 protein: CASKKGDYSTDTQYF

V gene: TRBV5-1
J gene: TRBJ2-1
clone size: few
D gene: NA
CDR3 length: 17
CDR3 DNA: TGCGCCAGCAGTTACTCCCCAGGGTCCAATTTTAACAATGAGCAGTTCTTC
CDR3 protein: CASSYSPGSNFNNEQFF

V gene: TRBV18
J gene: TRBJ2-7
clone size: NA
D gene: TRBD2
CDR3 length: 15
CDR3 DNA: TGTGCCAGCTCACCCGGGACTAGACAATCCTACGAGCAGTACTTC
CDR3 protein: CASSPGTRQSYEQYF

V gene: TRBV6-1
J gene: TRBJ2-4
clone size: NA
D gene: NA
CDR3 length: 13
CDR3 DNA: TGTGCCAGCAGCGCAGCCGGGGGAAACATTCAGTACTTC
CDR3 protein: CASSAAGGNIQYF

V gene: TRBV10-3
J gene: TRBJ1-1
clone size: NA
D gene: NA
CDR3 length: 15
CDR3 DNA: TGTGCCATCAGTGGAACAGGGACGGTAAACACTGAAGCTTTCTTT
CDR3 protein: CAISGTGTVNTEAFF

V gene: TRBV21-1
J gene: TRBJ2-5
clone size: NA
D gene: NA
CDR3 length: 16
CDR3 DNA: TGTGCCAGCAGCAAACGGGCAGGGAGGATCCAAGAGACCCAGTACTTC
CDR3 protein: CASSKRAGRIQETQYF

V gene: TRBV25-1
J gene: TRBJ2-7
clone size: few
D gene: TRBD2
CDR3 length: 18
CDR3 DNA: TGTGCCAGCACCTCCCCAGGGCTAGCGGGAGCCCCCACTTACGAGCAGTACTTC
CDR3 protein: CASTSPGLAGAPTYEQYF

V gene: TRBV10-3
J gene: TRBJ2-7
clone size: NA
D gene: TRBD2
CDR3 length: 16
CDR3 DNA: TGTGCCATCAGTCCTTTGACTAGCGGGAGTTTGTACGAGCAGTACTTC
CDR3 protein: CAISPLTSGSLYEQYF

V gene: TRBV18
J gene: TRBJ2-1
clone size: NA
D gene: TRBD2
CDR3 length: 16
CDR3 DNA: TGTGCCAGCTCCCCAGCCGGGACTAGCGCCTACAATGAGCAGTTCTTC
CDR3 protein: CASSPAGTSAYNEQFF

V gene: TRBV30
J gene: TRBJ1-2
clone size: once
D gene: TRBD1
CDR3 length: 14
CDR3 DNA: TGTGCCTGGATGGGGACAGGGGGCGGCTATGGCTACACCTTC
CDR3 protein: CAWMGTGGGYGYTF

V gene: TRBV5-1
J gene: TRBJ2-3
clone size: NA
D gene: TRBD1
CDR3 length: 14
CDR3 DNA: TGCGCCAGCAGCGAGATACAGGGGAGAGATACGCAGTATTTT
CDR3 protein: CASSEIQGRDTQYF

V gene: TRBV7-2
J gene: TRBJ2-1
clone size: few
D gene: TRBD2
CDR3 length: 15
CDR3 DNA: TGTGCCAGCAGCTTATTAGCGGGAGGCCACAATGAGCAGTTCTTC
CDR3 protein: CASSLLAGGHNEQFF

V gene: TRBV7-9
J gene: TRBJ2-5
clone size: few
D gene: NA
CDR3 length: 15
CDR3 DNA: TGTGCCAGCAGCTACGCAGGTGAACTGCAAGAGACCCAGTACTTC
CDR3 protein: CASSYAGELQETQYF

V gene: TRBV5-5
J gene: TRBJ2-1
clone size: NA
D gene: TRBD2
CDR3 length: 12
CDR3 DNA: TGTGCCAGCCTTAGCGGGCACAATGAGCAGTTCTTC
CDR3 protein: CASLSGHNEQFF

V gene: TRBV7-2
J gene: TRBJ2-1
clone size: few
D gene: NA
CDR3 length: 15
CDR3 DNA: TGTGCCAGCAGCTTAGATTTAGCGGCCTACAATGAGCAGTTCTTC
CDR3 protein: CASSLDLAAYNEQFF

V gene: TRBV30
J gene: TRBJ2-2
clone size: NA
D gene: NA
CDR3 length: 11
CDR3 DNA: TGTGCCTGGACAATGACCGGGGAGCTGTTTTTT
CDR3 protein: CAWTMTGELFF

V gene: TRBV30
J gene: TRBJ2-2
clone size: few
D gene: TRBD1
CDR3 length: 15
CDR3 DNA: TGTGCCTGGAGCATGGGACAGGGCACCACCGGGGAGCTGTTTTTT
CDR3 protein: CAWSMGQGTTGELFF

V gene: TRBV29-1
J gene: TRBJ2-3
clone size: few
D gene: TRBD2
CDR3 length: 13
CDR3 DNA: TGCAGCGTGACGGGGGGGTCCACAGATACGCAGTATTTT
CDR3 protein: CSVTGGSTDTQYF

V gene: TRBV15
J gene: TRBJ2-4
clone size: NA
D gene: NA
CDR3 length: 12
CDR3 DNA: TGTGCCACCAGCAGAGATCGCGGGGGCCAGTACTTC
CDR3 protein: CATSRDRGGQYF

V gene: TRBV7-9
J gene: TRBJ1-2
clone size: NA
D gene: NA
CDR3 length: 12
CDR3 DNA: TGTGCCAGCAGTCCTGCAGACTATGGCTACACCTTC
CDR3 protein: CASSPADYGYTF

V gene: TRBV4-2
J gene: TRBJ2-1
clone size: few
D gene: NA
CDR3 length: 16
CDR3 DNA: TGTGCCAGCAGCCAAGGTGCTAGCAGGAGGGTCTATGAGCAGTTCTTC
CDR3 protein: CASSQGASRRVYEQFF

V gene: TRBV9
J gene: TRBJ2-1
clone size: few
D gene: NA
CDR3 length: 15
CDR3 DNA: TGTGCCAGCAGCGCGAGAGAGTCGTCCTACAATGAGCAGTTCTTC
CDR3 protein: CASSARESSYNEQFF

V gene: TRBV9
J gene: TRBJ2-5
clone size: few
D gene: NA
CDR3 length: 13
CDR3 DNA: TGTGCCAGCAGCCTACAGGGTGGGGAGACCCAGTACTTC
CDR3 protein: CASSLQGGETQYF

V gene: TRBV5-6
J gene: TRBJ1-1
clone size: NA
D gene: TRBD1
CDR3 length: 14
CDR3 DNA: TGTGCCAGCAGCATTGACAGGGGTCCCACTGAAGCTTTCTTT
CDR3 protein: CASSIDRGPTEAFF

V gene: TRBV14
J gene: TRBJ1-2
clone size: few
D gene: NA
CDR3 length: 13
CDR3 DNA: TGTGCCAGCAGCCAAGACAGGGGCTATGGCTACACCTTC
CDR3 protein: CASSQDRGYGYTF

V gene: TRBV7-9
J gene: TRBJ2-1
clone size: NA
D gene: TRBD2
CDR3 length: 13
CDR3 DNA: TGTGCCACTACGCGGGAGGGTAACAATGAGCAGTTCTTC
CDR3 protein: CATTREGNNEQFF

V gene: TRBV25-1
J gene: TRBJ2-3
clone size: few
D gene: NA
CDR3 length: 16
CDR3 DNA: TGTGCCAGCAGTGCCAGAGCTGTGGGAGGGGGGGATACGCAGTATTTT
CDR3 protein: CASSARAVGGGDTQYF

V gene: TRBV2
J gene: TRBJ2-5
clone size: few
D gene: NA
CDR3 length: 15
CDR3 DNA: TGTGCCAGCAGTGAAAATCTGGGTCCGGGTGAGACCCAGTACTTC
CDR3 protein: CASSENLGPGETQYF

V gene: TRBV11-3
J gene: TRBJ2-3
clone size: NA
D gene: TRBD1
CDR3 length: 14
CDR3 DNA: TGTGCCAGCAGCGCAGGGGGCGAAGGAGATACGCAGTATTTT
CDR3 protein: CASSAGGEGDTQYF

V gene: TRBV5-1
J gene: TRBJ2-7
clone size: NA
D gene: TRBD1
CDR3 length: 14
CDR3 DNA: TGCGCCAGCAGCGCTGGGACAGGAGTATACGAGCAGTACTTC
CDR3 protein: CASSAGTGVYEQYF

V gene: TRBV18
J gene: TRBJ2-1
clone size: NA
D gene: NA
CDR3 length: 14
CDR3 DNA: TGTGCCAGCTCACCCAACCCGGGGGTCAATGAGCAGTTCTTC
CDR3 protein: CASSPNPGVNEQFF

V gene: TRBV4-2
J gene: TRBJ1-1
clone size: few
D gene: NA
CDR3 length: 13
CDR3 DNA: TGTGCCAGCAGCCAAATCGTCGGGAGGGAAGCTTTCTTT
CDR3 protein: CASSQIVGREAFF

V gene: TRBV5-1
J gene: TRBJ2-7
clone size: few
D gene: TRBD1
CDR3 length: 12
CDR3 DNA: TGCGCCAGCACCGGGACAGACTACGAGCAGTACTTC
CDR3 protein: CASTGTDYEQYF

V gene: TRBV11-1
J gene: TRBJ2-7
clone size: NA
D gene: NA
CDR3 length: 15
CDR3 DNA: TGTGCCAGCAGCTTGCAGCAGGGTACTTCCTACGAGCAGTACTTC
CDR3 protein: CASSLQQGTSYEQYF

V gene: TRBV20-1
J gene: TRBJ1-1
clone size: NA
D gene: NA
CDR3 length: 11
CDR3 DNA: TGCAGTGCTATCAGGGACACTGAAGCTTTCTTT
CDR3 protein: CSAIRDTEAFF

V gene: TRBV4-1
J gene: TRBJ2-1
clone size: few
D gene: TRBD2
CDR3 length: 16
CDR3 DNA: TGCGCCAGCAGCCAAGAGTGGCGGGGGTCCTACAATGAGCAGTTCTTC
CDR3 protein: CASSQEWRGSYNEQFF